The clone carrying this T cell receptor (beta chain) was counted once. By flow cytometry, patients selected for sequencing had shown an expansion of CD8+CD57+ cells. This sample was taken from a study of CD8+CD57+ T cells in acquired aplastic anemia. The CDR3 extends over 16 amino acids. V was cut by 1 base and J by 5 bases, with 17 bases left in between. The germline V gene has CDR1 SGHVS and CDR2 FQNEAQ. CDR3 and TCR beta VDJ profiling relied on genomic DNA as the template. TCRdb re-analysed the reads in MiXCR, keeping a single row per CDR3 protein. The top ten hold approximately 46% of the sample, which has some 180,000 distinct CDR3 sequences, roughly three fifths seen once.

The V and J genes are TRBV7-8 and TRBJ2-5, with a weak D call TRBD2 (6 bases). The TCR sequence derives from a human donor with aplastic anemia. Sequenced sample: sorted CD4+, CD8+, or CD8+CD57+ T cells (not recorded which) from PBMCs. CDR3 in DNA: TGTGCCAGCAGCTTAGGGGTGGGACGAGGAGGGGAGACCCAGTACTTC. It specifies CASSLGVGRGGETQYF.